This TCR beta chain was captured by sequencing in a study of T cells after somatic rescue of genetic block. The CDR3 has 12 residues. Trimming removed 2 bases at V and 7 bases at J, with 10 bases between. Per germline, CDR1 SGDLS and CDR2 YYNGEE. Profiling relied on immunoSEQ multiplex PCR, and the TCRdb table lists in-frame clones only, not all of them. The sample has about 68,000 clones; 92% are singletons. The sample comprised peripheral blood mononuclear cells (PBMCs). The sequence came from a man aged 40-49 years. The chain carries TRBV9 and TRBJ2-7, with D possibly TRBD2 on 5 matching bases. CDR3 residues: CASSVATGEQYF. In DNA form, the CDR3 reads TGTGCCAGCAGCGTCGCGACGGGGGAGCAGTACTTC.